The present entry profiles one T cell receptor beta chain with its context. As yet, its antigen is unknown. The record originates from a study of shared clonotypes between healthy human individuals. Study overall: Samples came from a couple of female and a few male donors aged 18 to 49. Findings and caveats of the study: The small donor group covered limited genetic and exposure diversity. Despite large depth, rarefaction showed incomplete sorted-subset sequencing.

Donors included only healthy HIV-negative adults lacking recent acute infections or vaccinations. J was trimmed by 5 bases and V by 0 bases; bases with no gene match: 5. The germline gives CDR1 MNHNY, CDR2 SVGAGI (reference sequence). The CDR3 length is 15 residues. The protocol was immunoSEQ multiplex PCR, while the TCRdb copy is restricted to in-frame clones and leaves out a portion. The sample includes some 2.4 million clones, 80% to 95% of them seen just once. The origin of this receptor is a young man in good health. Some clones in this sample may be carry-over from other donors' samples. Sequenced material: naive CD4+ T cells from PBMCs. Noted subset: CD45RA+ positively selected. The chain employs TRBV6-6 and TRBJ2-3; 7 positions match TRBD1. The CDR3 DNA is TGTGCCAGCAGTTACTCGCCACAGGGGCAAGATACGCAGTATTTT. This encodes CASSYSPQGQDTQYF.